The clone carrying this T cell receptor beta chain has just one count. Mismatch with germline at one junction end may stem from a read error. These data belong to a study of blood T cell repertoires in COVID-19. The wider study: COVID-19 samples from acute and convalescent phases originated in the United States, Italy and Spain.

The protocol was immunoSEQ multiplex PCR, while the TCRdb copy is restricted to in-frame clones and leaves out a portion. The sample lists approximately 230,000 clones; about 89% were seen once. Germline assignment: CDR1 SGHTA and CDR2 FQGTGA. The CDR3 is made up of 13 amino acids. Researchers sorted participants into cohorts using their self-reported clinical history. Sequencing was carried out using PBMCs or T cells enriched from blood (not recorded which). The source of this sequence is a woman aged 25 to 39 who had recovered from COVID-19. The chain combines TRBV7-3 with TRBJ1-2; 7 nucleotides agree with TRBD1. The CDR3 sequence: CASSPGTAYDYTF. The CDR3 DNA is TGTGCCAGCAGCCCTGGGACAGCTTATGACTACACCTTC.